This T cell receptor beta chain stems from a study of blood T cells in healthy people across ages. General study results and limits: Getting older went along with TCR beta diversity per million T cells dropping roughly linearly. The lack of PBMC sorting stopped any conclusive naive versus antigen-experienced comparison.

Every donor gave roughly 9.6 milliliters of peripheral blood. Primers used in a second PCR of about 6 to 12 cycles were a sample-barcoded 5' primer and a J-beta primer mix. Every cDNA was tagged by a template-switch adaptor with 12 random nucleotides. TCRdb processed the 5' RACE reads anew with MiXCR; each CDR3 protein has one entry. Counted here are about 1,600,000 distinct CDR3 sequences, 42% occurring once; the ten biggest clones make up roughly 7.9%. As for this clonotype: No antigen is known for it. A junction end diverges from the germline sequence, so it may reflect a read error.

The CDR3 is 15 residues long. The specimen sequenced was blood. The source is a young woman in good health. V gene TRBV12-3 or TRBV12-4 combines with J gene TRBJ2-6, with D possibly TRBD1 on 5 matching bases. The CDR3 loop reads CASMDGPSGANVLSF. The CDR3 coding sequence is TGTGCCAGCATGGACGGTCCCTCTGGGGCCAACGTCCTGAGTTTC.